A single sample is the source of the 27 T cell receptor beta chains below, sequenced in a study of cytotoxic CD8 clonotypes in ibrutinib-treated CLL (dated by TCRdb to 2020 to 2023). The sample's time point label is to be understood as: 12 months on ibrutinib. The library was prepared using the immunoSEQ multiplex PCR assay. The immuneACCESS repertoire file appears here via TCRdb, limited to in-frame rearrangements. These files lack a portion of the clones; in checked studies, under half of the deficit traces to unresolved V genes, and the cause of the others is not known. The sample table contains more than 140,000 clones; only one count was recorded for roughly 77% of them. Around a quarter of the sample belongs to the ten largest clones. This material consisted of PBMCs, taken after 12 months of ibrutinib treatment. The receptors were sampled from a human donor with chronic lymphocytic leukemia.

CDR3 bases: TGTGCCACCAGCACCGCCCCGGGCGGGGAGCTGTTTTTT. Protein sequence: CATSTAPGGELFF. The chain is built from TRBV15 and TRBJ2-2; D call uncertain. The CDR3 runs to 13 residues. CDR1 is LNHNV, CDR2 YYDKDF, per germline (reference sequence). The V and J ends lost 4 bases and 7 bases respectively, with 10 bases between them.

This clone showed up just a few times. The V gene is TRBV7-6, the J gene TRBJ1-3, with 7 bases fitting TRBD1. The CDR3 is 14 residues long. The V and J ends lost 5 bases and 2 bases, in that order; junction bases with no gene match: 3. From germline, CDR1 is SGHVS and CDR2 FNYEAQ. The chain's CDR3 is CASSQGVAGNTIYF. The CDR3 DNA reads as TGTGCCAGCAGCCAGGGGGTTGCTGGAAACACCATATATTTT. The full variable domain, completed using reference TRBV7-6 and TRBJ1-3, is GAGVSQSPRYKVTKRGQDVALRCDPISGHVSLYWYRQALGQGPEFLTYFNYEAQQDKSGLPNDRFSAERPEGSISTLTIQRTEQRDSAMYRCASSQGVAGNTIYFGEGSWLTVV.

This clone was recorded a few times. The CDR3 nucleotides are TGTGCCAGCAGTTTATATGATAACTATGGCTACACCTTC. It translates to CASSLYDNYGYTF. The chain carries TRBV28 and TRBJ1-2; D unclear. Looked up from germline, CDR1 is MDHEN and CDR2 is SYDVKM. This CDR3 has 13 amino acids. Trimming pared 1 base from V and 1 base from J, leaving 4 bases between.

The chain couples TRBV7-8 to TRBJ2-3; 10 nucleotides line up with TRBD2. This CDR3 spans 16 amino acids. Germline V gene lookup returns CDR1 SGHVS and CDR2 FQNEAQ. The junction had 4 bases not matched to a gene; V was cut back by 0 bases and J by 4 bases. This CDR3 reads CASSLAGLAGADTQYF. The CDR3 nucleotides read TGTGCCAGCAGCTTAGCGGGGCTAGCGGGAGCAGATACGCAGTATTTT.

J is TRBJ1-4 and V is TRBV6-1, with 9 bases aligning to TRBD1. The germline CDR1 and CDR2 sequences are MNHNS and SASEGT. J lost 5 bases, V lost 4 bases, and 2 bases had no gene match. The CDR3 has 14 amino acids. CDR3 nucleotide sequence: TGTGCCAGCAGTGGGACAGGGGCAAATGAAAAACTGTTTTTT. It encodes CASSGTGANEKLFF.

The chain couples TRBV7-6 to TRBJ2-2; 8 bases map to TRBD1. The germline V gene encodes CDR1 SGHVS and CDR2 FNYEAQ. Unmatched junction bases numbered 10, after V lost 4 bases and J lost 0 bases. The CDR3 is 18 residues long. CDR3: CASSSYGGQAANTGELFF. The CDR3 DNA reads TGTGCCAGCAGCTCCTATGGGGGACAGGCTGCGAACACCGGGGAGCTGTTTTTT. The variable domain in full, with the rest retrieved from reference TRBV7-6 and TRBJ2-2, is GAGVSQSPRYKVTKRGQDVALRCDPISGHVSLYWYRQALGQGPEFLTYFNYEAQQDKSGLPNDRFSAERPEGSISTLTIQRTEQRDSAMYRCASSSYGGQAANTGELFFGEGSRLTVL.

This clone has a single count. The chain carries TRBV7-9 and TRBJ2-3, with D hard to call. Germline V gene data show CDR1 as SEHNR and CDR2 as FQNEAQ (reference sequence). V was clipped by 5 bases and J by 2 bases, with 23 bases between them. The CDR3 is made up of 18 amino acids. The CDR3, as DNA: TGTGCCAGCAGCCCTGCTTTTGTATCGGGTGGGAACACAGATACGCAGTATTTT. It yields the protein CASSPAFVSGGNTDTQYF.

This clone came up many times. The V gene is TRBV7-3, the J gene TRBJ2-1, with 8 positions matching TRBD2. Germline V gene data show CDR1 as SGHTA and CDR2 as FQGTGA. The V segment lost 1 base and the J segment 12 bases; nucleotides outside the gene matches: 11. The CDR3 is 15 residues long. The CDR3 DNA follows: TGTGCCAGCAGCTTAATAGTGGGACTAGGGGTTGGGCAGTTCTTC. Residues: CASSLIVGLGVGQFF.

The J gene is TRBJ1-4, the V gene TRBV2; maybe TRBD1 (5 bases). Germline V lookup: CDR1 SNHLY, CDR2 FYNNEI. The V gene lost 9 bases and the J gene lost 3 bases, with 20 bases spanning the gap. The CDR3 loop spans 16 amino acids. CDR3 in DNA: TGTGCCAGTCGACCCCGGGGCTTTCGTGCTAATGAAAAACTGTTTTTT. Encoded protein: CASRPRGFRANEKLFF.

The chain couples TRBV10-2 to TRBJ1-5, with no clear D. This CDR3 comprises 13 residues. Trimming pared 7 bases from V and 0 bases from J, leaving 7 bases between. Germline CDR1 is WSHSY and CDR2 is SAAADI. CDR3 bases: TGCGCCAGCACGGGAAATAGCAATCAGCCCCAGCATTTT. The encoded protein is CASTGNSNQPQHF.

V gene TRBV19 combines with J gene TRBJ2-2; D remains ambiguous. The CDR3 covers 15 residues. V lost 2 bases and J lost 5, with 12 bases in between. Looked up from germline, CDR1 is LNHDA and CDR2 is SQIVND (reference sequence). This chain's CDR3 is CASSILNLGTGELFF. In nucleotides, the CDR3 is TGTGCCAGTAGTATACTAAACCTGGGGACCGGGGAGCTGTTTTTT.

The J gene is TRBJ2-7, the V gene TRBV5-1; D assignment may be TRBD1 or TRBD2 (5 bases each). Trimming left V 3 bases short and J 1 base short, with 11 bases between. CDR3 length: 14 amino acids. Germline-derived CDR1 and CDR2 are SGHRS and YFSETQ. The CDR3: CASSWGFGSYEQYF. CDR3 bases: TGCGCCAGCAGCTGGGGGTTTGGTTCCTACGAGCAGTACTTC.

The chain carries TRBV20-1 and TRBJ2-3; D call uncertain. The V end was cut by 6 bases, the J end by 12 bases, with 7 bases between. The CDR3 totals 8 residues. Germline lookup yields CDR1 DFQATT and CDR2 SNEGSKA (reference sequence). CDR3 residues: CSASPQYF. The CDR3, as DNA: TGCAGTGCGAGTCCTCAGTATTTT.

The chain links TRBV7-9 to TRBJ2-1, with D perhaps matching TRBD1 or TRBD2 (5 bases each). From germline, CDR1 is SEHNR and CDR2 FQNEAQ (reference sequence). The CDR3 covers 15 residues. The V gene lost 5 bases and the J gene lost 7 bases, with 18 bases spanning the gap. Written as DNA, the CDR3 is TGTGCCAGCAGCCTACGGGACGGTATTAGGAATGAGCAGTTCTTC. Translation: CASSLRDGIRNEQFF.

The J gene is TRBJ2-3, the V gene TRBV5-1; unclear D gene. The germline V and J ends were trimmed by 4 bases and 6 bases, with 12 bases remaining between them. CDR1 and CDR2 (germline): SGHRS, YFSETQ. The CDR3 extends over 13 amino acids. The CDR3 DNA is TGCGCCAGCAGCCCTGACCTGGGGGATACGCAGTATTTT. This sequence encodes CASSPDLGDTQYF.

The gene calls are TRBV6-5 and TRBJ2-7; 8 nucleotides line up with TRBD1. The length of the CDR3 is 14 residues. Germline V gene sequence: CDR1 MNHEY, CDR2 SVGAGI. V dropped 5 bases and J dropped 2; count of bases not matched to a gene: 5. The CDR3 DNA follows: TGTGCCAGCAGTGAACGACAGGGGACCTACGAGCAGTACTTC. Translating gives CASSERQGTYEQYF.

The rearrangement uses TRBV7-8 and TRBJ1-4, with a weak D call TRBD1 (5 bases). V lost 4 bases and J lost 6, with 18 bases in between. Looked up from germline, CDR1 is SGHVS and CDR2 is FQNEAQ. This CDR3 region has 16 residues. Here the CDR3 reads CASSSYARASDEKLFF. The CDR3 DNA is TGTGCCAGCAGCTCATACGCCAGGGCCAGTGATGAAAAACTGTTTTTT.

In its sample, this clone was seen a few times. V and J are TRBV5-1 and TRBJ1-2; tentatively, D is TRBD1 (5 bases). Germline CDR1 SGHRS, CDR2 YFSETQ. V dropped 4 bases and J dropped 6 bases, with 19 bases sitting between them. CDR3 length: 15 amino acids. CDR3 nucleotide sequence: TGCGCCAGCAGCCTGGGGGGAGGCGAGGACCATGGCTACACCTTC. Its translation is CASSLGGGEDHGYTF.

The chain employs TRBV5-1 and TRBJ1-2, with 8 bases matching TRBD1. Germline V gene lookup returns CDR1 SGHRS and CDR2 YFSETQ. The junction had 3 bases not matched to a gene; V was cut back by 4 bases and J by 1 base. This CDR3 is built from 14 residues. CDR3 in amino acids: CASSKDRVNYGYTF. The CDR3 bases are TGCGCCAGCAGCAAGGACAGGGTTAACTATGGCTACACCTTC.

The chain employs TRBV18 and TRBJ2-7, with a weak D call TRBD2 (7 bases). CDR3 length: 14 amino acids. V was pared by 3 bases and J by 6 bases, with 15 bases between. Looked up from germline, CDR1 is KGHSH and CDR2 is LQKENI. This chain's CDR3 is CASSPWRGQGEQYF. The CDR3 nucleotides read TGTGCCAGCTCACCTTGGCGGGGGCAAGGCGAGCAGTACTTC. The full variable domain, completed using reference TRBV18 and TRBJ2-7, is NAGVMQNPRHLVRRRGQEARLRCSPMKGHSHVYWYRQLPEEGLKFMVYLQKENIIDESGMPKERFSAEFPKEGPSILRIQQVVRGDSAAYFCASSPWRGQGEQYFGPGTRLTVT.

The chain combines TRBV25-1 with TRBJ1-3, with D possibly TRBD1 on 5 matching bases. CDR1 and CDR2 (germline): MGHDK, SYGVNS. The CDR3 totals 16 residues. V lost 3 bases to trimming and J lost 4 bases, with 16 bases between them. The CDR3 reads CASSDLGDDRGNTIYF. DNA of the CDR3: TGTGCCAGCAGTGACCTCGGGGACGATAGGGGAAACACCATATATTTT.

The sample holds one count of this clone. The chain links TRBV5-1 to TRBJ1-3, with no clear D. The CDR3 extends over 13 amino acids. Germline values: CDR1 SGHRS, CDR2 YFSETQ. Trimming stripped 1 base from V and 3 bases from J, with 5 bases between. The CDR3 bases are TGCGCCAGCAGCTTGTCCGATGGAAACACCATATATTTT. It yields the protein CASSLSDGNTIYF.

The V and J genes are TRBV21-1 and TRBJ2-3; no DNA check was done on the table's D call, TRBD2. TRBV21-1 is tagged as a pseudogene. The CDR3 spans 16 residues. The CDR3, as DNA: TGTGCCAGCAGCTCCCTGGGGCTAGCGAACACAGATACGCAGTATTTT. It encodes CASSSLGLANTDTQYF.

The V call is TRBV15, the J call TRBJ2-1; 13 bases line up with TRBD2. Trimming cost V 5 bases and J 10 bases; bases outside gene matches: 2. Germline CDR1 LNHNV, CDR2 YYDKDF (reference sequence). The CDR3 sequence is 13 residues long. The CDR3 DNA is TGTGCCACCAGCGGACTAGCGGGAGAAGAGCAGTTCTTC. It translates to CATSGLAGEEQFF. The full variable domain, its missing parts supplied by reference TRBV15 and TRBJ2-1, is DAMVIQNPRYQVTQFGKPVTLSCSQTLNHNVMYWYQQKSSQAPKLLFHYYDKDFNNEADTPDNFQSRRPNTSFCFLDIRSPGLGDTAMYLCATSGLAGEEQFFGPGTRLTVL.

This clone appeared a single time. The chain is built from TRBV14 and TRBJ2-7; D is uncertain. This CDR3 is 11 amino acids long. The germline V gene has CDR1 SGHDN and CDR2 FVKESK. V was pared by 2 bases and J by 4 bases, with 3 bases between. CDR3 bases: TGTGCCAGCAGCCAACGGTACGAGCAGTACTTC. Its translation is CASSQRYEQYF.

This chain connects TRBV28 to TRBJ1-5; no clear D. The germline gives CDR1 MDHEN, CDR2 SYDVKM. V was shortened by 10 bases and J by 0 bases, with 22 bases between the two germline ends. The CDR3 length is 17 residues. The CDR3 coding sequence is TGTGCCACCTATACCGCGGTCCCCTCCTATAGCAATCAGCCCCAGCATTTT. Protein: CATYTAVPSYSNQPQHF.

This clone was counted a single time. This chain connects TRBV9 to TRBJ2-7; a possible D gene is TRBD1 (5 bases). Germline V gene lookup returns CDR1 SGDLS and CDR2 YYNGEE. The CDR3 sequence is 12 residues long. V lost 7 bases, J lost 5 bases, and 13 bases lay in between. The CDR3 reads CASGRDRHEQYF. In DNA, the CDR3 is TGTGCCAGCGGCAGGGATCGGCACGAGCAGTACTTC.